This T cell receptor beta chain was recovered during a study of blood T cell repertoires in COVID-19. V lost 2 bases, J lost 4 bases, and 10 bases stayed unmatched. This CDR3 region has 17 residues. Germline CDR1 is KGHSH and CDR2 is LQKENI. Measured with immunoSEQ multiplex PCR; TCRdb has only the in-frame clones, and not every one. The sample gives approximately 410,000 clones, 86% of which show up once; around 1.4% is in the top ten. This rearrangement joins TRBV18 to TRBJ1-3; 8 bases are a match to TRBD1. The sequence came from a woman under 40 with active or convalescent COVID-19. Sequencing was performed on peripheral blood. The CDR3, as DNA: TGTGCCAGCTCACCAAGGCAGGGGGCGCCGGAAGGAAACACCATATATTTT. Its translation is CASSPRQGAPEGNTIYF.